The present entry profiles one T cell receptor beta chain with its context. The antigen is unknown. The record originates from a study of identifying expanded T cells in peripheral blood. Clones were read by immunoSEQ multiplex PCR, and TCRdb kept only the in-frame ones, dropping some. The sample has over 90,000 clones, approximately 88% seen once. The germline gives CDR1 MGHDK, CDR2 SYGVNS. J was trimmed by 5 bases and V by 2 bases; bases with no gene match: 7. The length of the CDR3 is 15 residues. Study-level points and caveats: Across healthy donors, higher total template counts meant significantly greater roughly two-week count variance.

The sequence came from a person aged 18 to 70 in good health. The material sequenced was blood. The chain couples TRBV25-1 to TRBJ1-2, with TRBD1 matching over 8 bases. The CDR3 sequence is CASSELTGDLYGYTF. The DNA for the CDR3 is TGTGCCAGCAGTGAACTGACAGGGGATCTTTATGGCTACACCTTC.